A single sample is the source of the 27 T cell receptor beta chains below, sequenced in a study of blood T cell repertoires in COVID-19. Assay used: immunoSEQ multiplex PCR; TCRdb lists only in-frame clones, some missing. The repertoire includes about 340,000 clones, about 86% of them detected once, and roughly 4.2% sits in the top ten. Sequencing was done on a sample of PBMCs or T cells enriched from blood (not recorded which). The receptor set was obtained from a woman between 40 and 50 years old with acute COVID-19.

This clone was seen a few times. The V and J genes are TRBV2 and TRBJ1-1; 8 bases line up with TRBD1. Germline trimming cut 6 bases from V and 5 bases from J; bases unmatched to any gene: 11. From germline, CDR1 is SNHLY and CDR2 FYNNEI. The CDR3 sequence is 15 residues long. This CDR3 reads CASRPIDRGRTEAFF. In DNA, the CDR3 is TGTGCCAGCAGACCCATCGACAGGGGAAGAACTGAAGCTTTCTTT.

The chain links TRBV19 to TRBJ2-7; a weak D match, TRBD1 (7 bases). Trimming took 6 bases from V and 0 from J, leaving 15 bases between them. Germline-derived CDR1 and CDR2 are LNHDA and SQIVND (reference sequence). The CDR3 runs 15 residues. The CDR3 loop reads CASRFQGEASYEQYF. In nucleotides, the CDR3 is TGTGCCAGTAGATTCCAGGGGGAGGCCTCCTACGAGCAGTACTTC.

The rearrangement joins TRBV6-4 to TRBJ1-2, with TRBD1 matching 9 bases. There are 13 residues in the CDR3. With 10 bases clipped from V and 1 base from J, the junction kept 4 bases outside the gene matches. Germline V gene sequence: CDR1 MRHNA, CDR2 SNTAGT. CDR3 sequence reads: CATTGQGNYGYTF. The CDR3 DNA reads TGTGCCACCACGGGACAGGGTAACTATGGCTACACCTTC.

The genes are TRBV28 and TRBJ2-5; no firm D call. The germline gives CDR1 MDHEN, CDR2 SYDVKM. The CDR3 is 14 residues long. Trimming removed 1 base at V and 7 bases at J, with 13 bases between. CDR3 protein: CASSLSLFPGTQYF. The CDR3 DNA is TGTGCCAGCAGTTTATCCCTCTTCCCGGGGACCCAGTACTTC.

The rearrangement uses TRBV29-1 and TRBJ2-7; 7 bases align to TRBD1. V dropped 4 bases and J dropped 5; count of bases not matched to a gene: 11. The CDR3 extends over 14 amino acids. The germline V gene encodes CDR1 SQVTM and CDR2 ANQGSEA. DNA of the CDR3: TGCAGCGTTGTGAGGGGGCTAGTAGGGGACGAGCAGTACTTC. Protein sequence: CSVVRGLVGDEQYF.

The chain recombines TRBV12-3 or TRBV12-4 with TRBJ1-4; 9 nucleotides align to TRBD1. This CDR3 region has 12 residues. J gave up 8 bases and V 6 bases, and 1 base lay outside the gene matches. The CDR3: CASRDRGEKLFF. The CDR3, as DNA: TGTGCCAGCAGAGACAGGGGGGAAAAACTGTTTTTT.

The rearrangement uses TRBV19 and TRBJ1-6; D possibly corresponds to TRBD1 (5 bases). The CDR3 runs to 15 residues. V lost 9 bases and J 8 bases, leaving 20 bases between the germline ends. In germline, CDR1 is LNHDA, CDR2 SQIVND (reference sequence). Here the CDR3 DNA reads TGTGCCAGCACTGAGGCAGGGTCATTATATTCACCCCTCCACTTT. This encodes CASTEAGSLYSPLHF.

This sequence joins TRBV4-2 and TRBJ2-3; D might be TRBD1 (6 bases). The V gene's germline CDR1 is LGHNA and CDR2 YNFKEQ. This CDR3 region has 17 residues. V lost 1 base and J 3 bases, leaving 17 bases between the germline ends. CDR3 DNA: TGTGCCAGCAGCCAAGGGCCACAGGGCTATGGGACAGATACGCAGTATTTT. It translates to CASSQGPQGYGTDTQYF.

The chain has TRBV20-1 and TRBJ2-3; 7 positions match TRBD2. The CDR3 totals 18 residues. Germline trimming cut 3 bases from V and 0 bases from J; bases unmatched to any gene: 15. CDR1 DFQATT and CDR2 SNEGSKA come from the germline V gene (reference sequence). CDR3 region: CSASSGPGGVTSTDTQYF. Here the CDR3 DNA reads TGCAGTGCTAGTTCCGGTCCGGGGGGAGTGACTAGCACAGATACGCAGTATTTT.

The chain joins TRBV5-1 to TRBJ1-2; a weak D match, TRBD1 (6 bases). Trimming removed 0 bases at V and 5 bases at J, with 14 bases between. Germline V CDR1 and CDR2: SGHRS, YFSETQ. The CDR3 contains 15 residues. CDR3: CASSLVSGQGYGYTF. The DNA of the CDR3 is TGCGCCAGCAGCTTGGTATCGGGGCAGGGGTATGGCTACACCTTC.

This chain joins TRBV19 and TRBJ2-7, with TRBD2 identical over 11 bases. This CDR3 has 15 residues. The junction had 2 bases not matched to a gene; V was cut back by 1 base and J by 3 bases. In germline, CDR1 is LNHDA, CDR2 SQIVND (reference sequence). The CDR3 is CASSIGTSGSYEQYF. The CDR3 nucleotides are TGTGCCAGTAGTATAGGAACTAGCGGGAGCTACGAGCAGTACTTC.

The V gene is TRBV7-2, the J gene TRBJ1-2; possibly TRBD1 for D (5 bases). The CDR3 is 13 residues long. Looked up from germline, CDR1 is SGHTA and CDR2 is FQGNSA. With 0 bases removed from V and 6 bases from J, the gap between germline ends came to 8 bases. CDR3 region: CASSLAGEDGYTF. CDR3 sequence (DNA): TGTGCCAGCAGCTTAGCGGGGGAGGATGGCTACACCTTC.

This rearrangement joins TRBV9 to TRBJ2-2, with a possible D match to TRBD1 (9 bases). Between the trimmed V and J ends, which lost 3 bases and 7 bases, there was a span of 22 bases. This CDR3 spans 17 amino acids. Germline V lookup: CDR1 SGDLS, CDR2 YYNGEE. CDR3 in DNA: TGTGCCAGCAGCGGCGGGGGGACAGGGATAAGGTTCGGGGAGCTGTTTTTT. Amino acid sequence: CASSGGGTGIRFGELFF. Full variable domain (rest looked up from reference TRBV9 and TRBJ2-2): DSGVTQTPKHLITATGQRVTLRCSPRSGDLSVYWYQQSLDQGLQFLIQYYNGEERAKGNILERFSAQQFPDLHSELNLSSLELGDSALYFCASSGGGTGIRFGELFFGEGSRLTVL.

This clone was detected only a few times. The rearrangement links TRBV20-1 to TRBJ2-7; tentatively, D is TRBD2 (6 bases). CDR3 length: 14 amino acids. Germline values: CDR1 DFQATT, CDR2 SNEGSKA (reference sequence). V was pared by 3 bases and J by 2 bases, with 14 bases between. In DNA form, the CDR3 reads TGCAGTGCTAGTTTTCCTAGCGAGACCTACGAGCAGTACTTC. Translating gives CSASFPSETYEQYF.

The J gene is TRBJ1-5, the V gene TRBV12-3 or TRBV12-4; perhaps TRBD1 as D (6 bases). The ends were cut back, 6 bases at V and 10 bases at J, with 13 bases in the middle. CDR3 length equals 12 residues. As DNA, the CDR3 is TGTGCCAGCAGGTCAGGGGTCAGCCCCCAGCATTTT. Its translation: CASRSGVSPQHF.

The gene calls are TRBV7-9 and TRBJ1-4; no definite D call. V was clipped by 3 bases and J by 0 bases, with 8 bases between them. The germline V gene encodes CDR1 SEHNR and CDR2 FQNEAQ (reference sequence). This CDR3 is 15 amino acids long. The CDR3 DNA sequence: TGTGCCAGCAGCTTGGGAGTAGCAACTAATGAAAAACTGTTTTTT. Translated: CASSLGVATNEKLFF.

The J gene is TRBJ1-1, the V gene TRBV27; D possibly corresponds to TRBD1 (6 bases). This CDR3 has 14 residues. Trimming removed 5 bases from V and 7 bases from J, with 17 bases in between. Per the germline V gene, CDR1 is MNHEY and CDR2 is SMNVEV (reference sequence). CDR3 nucleotide sequence: TGTGCCAGCAGTGCACAGGGTACGGTATATGAAGCTTTCTTT. Its translation is CASSAQGTVYEAFF.

The chain links TRBV15 to TRBJ2-1; D is possibly TRBD2 (5 bases). The CDR3 consists of 15 residues. CDR1 and CDR2 from the germline V gene are LNHNV and YYDKDF (reference sequence). V lost 2 bases and J lost 9, with 17 bases in between. CDR3 region: CATSRQSFSAGEQFF. In nucleotides, the CDR3 is TGTGCCACCAGCAGACAGAGTTTTAGCGCCGGTGAGCAGTTCTTC.

This chain links TRBV7-2 with TRBJ1-1; the D gene is possibly TRBD1 (5 bases). Trimming removed 1 base at V and 5 bases at J, with 11 bases between. The CDR3 contains 14 residues. Germline values: CDR1 SGHTA, CDR2 FQGNSA. The CDR3, as DNA: TGTGCCAGCAGCTTAGGTCGGGGGAGGACTGAAGCTTTCTTT. Its protein is CASSLGRGRTEAFF.

J is TRBJ1-6 and V is TRBV4-3; TRBD1 is a possible D gene (5 bases). Germline V CDR1 and CDR2: LGHNA, YSLEER. The V and J ends lost 0 bases and 4 bases respectively, with 19 bases between them. The CDR3 contains 19 residues. DNA of the CDR3: TGCGCCAGCAGCCAAGAACTGGGCCAGGGCTCCGCTTATAATTCACCCCTCCACTTT. Protein sequence: CASSQELGQGSAYNSPLHF.

This sequence joins TRBV12-3 or TRBV12-4 and TRBJ1-1, with D maybe TRBD1 (6 bases). The germline V and J ends were trimmed by 4 bases and 11 bases, with 11 bases remaining between them. This CDR3 contains 11 residues. For the CDR3, the DNA is TGTGCCAGCAGTTCACAGGGTGGGGCTTTCTTT. Its translation is CASSSQGGAFF.

The chain uses TRBV7-3 and TRBJ2-2; D may be TRBD2 (5 bases). Trimming pared 3 bases from V and 7 bases from J, leaving 12 bases between. The germline CDR1 and CDR2 sequences are SGHTA and FQGTGA. The CDR3 sequence is 14 residues long. The CDR3 DNA reads as TGTGCCAGCAGCTTTATAGTAGGAGGCGGGGAGCTGTTTTTT. Amino acids: CASSFIVGGGELFF.

V gene TRBV19 combines with J gene TRBJ1-2, with 10 bases aligning to TRBD1. V lost 6 bases to trimming and J lost 8 bases; unmatched junction nucleotides: 3. The CDR3 has 12 residues. In germline, CDR1 is LNHDA, CDR2 SQIVND (reference sequence). The CDR3 DNA is TGTGCCAGTAGAGACAGGGGGCGAGGCTACACCTTC. Translating it yields CASRDRGRGYTF.

The V gene is TRBV5-1, the J gene TRBJ2-7; 11 nucleotides line up with TRBD2. Germline trimming cut 2 bases from V and 5 bases from J; bases unmatched to any gene: 3. The CDR3 is 14 residues long. Germline assignment: CDR1 SGHRS and CDR2 YFSETQ. The CDR3 loop is CASSFSGRADEQYF. CDR3 sequence (DNA): TGCGCCAGCAGCTTTAGCGGGAGGGCCGACGAGCAGTACTTC.

The chain uses TRBV27 and TRBJ1-2; 7 bases are shared with TRBD1. The V gene's germline CDR1 is MNHEY and CDR2 SMNVEV (reference sequence). The CDR3 sequence is 15 residues long. The V segment lost 5 bases and the J segment 4 bases; nucleotides outside the gene matches: 10. CDR3 loop: CASSPKTGTIYGYTF. The CDR3 DNA sequence: TGTGCCAGCAGTCCCAAGACAGGGACCATCTATGGCTACACCTTC.

The genes are TRBV11-1 and TRBJ1-4; 7 bases are a match to TRBD1. The CDR3 runs to 12 residues. V shed 7 bases, J shed 6 bases, and the junction held 2 bases outside the gene matches. CDR1 is SGHAT, CDR2 FQDESV, per germline (reference sequence). Here the CDR3 reads CASTGTDEKLFF. Written as DNA, the CDR3 is TGTGCCAGCACCGGGACAGATGAAAAACTGTTTTTT.

The chain joins TRBV18 to TRBJ1-5; D is uncertain. Germline CDR1 KGHSH, CDR2 LQKENI. The CDR3 is 16 residues long. The V and J ends lost 0 bases and 1 base respectively, with 10 bases between them. The CDR3 sequence: CASSPPGTSSNQPQHF. CDR3 nucleotides: TGTGCCAGCTCACCACCGGGCACCTCAAGCAATCAGCCCCAGCATTTT.